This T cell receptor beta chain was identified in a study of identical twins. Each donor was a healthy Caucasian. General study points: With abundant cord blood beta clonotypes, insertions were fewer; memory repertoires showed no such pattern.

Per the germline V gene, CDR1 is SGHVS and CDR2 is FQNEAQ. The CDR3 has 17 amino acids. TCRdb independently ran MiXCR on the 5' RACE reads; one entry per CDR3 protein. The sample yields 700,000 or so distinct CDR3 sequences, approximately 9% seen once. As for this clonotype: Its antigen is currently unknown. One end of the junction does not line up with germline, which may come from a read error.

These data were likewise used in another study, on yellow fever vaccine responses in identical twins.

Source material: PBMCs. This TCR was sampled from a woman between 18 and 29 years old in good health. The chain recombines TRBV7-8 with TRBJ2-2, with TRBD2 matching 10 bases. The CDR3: CSSSLVPSGGKTGELFF. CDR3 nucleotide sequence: TGTTCCAGCAGCTTAGTCCCTAGCGGGGGAAAGACCGGGGAGCTGTTTTTT. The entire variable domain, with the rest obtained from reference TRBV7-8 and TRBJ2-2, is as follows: GAGVSQSPRYKVAKRGQDVALRCDPISGHVSLFWYQQALGQGPEFLTYFQNEAQLDKSGLPSDRFFAERPEGSVSTLKIQRTQQEDSAVYLCSSSLVPSGGKTGELFFGEGSRLTVL.